Presented here are 31 T cell receptor beta chains from one specimen sequenced in a study of T cells in Graves' hyperthyroidism and ophthalmopathy. Amplified regions were TCR beta CDR3 sequences from RNA transcripts. First-round RT-PCR of the TCR CDR3 relied on the HTBI primer set. MiXCR, applied by TCRdb to the multiplex PCR reads, yields one record per CDR3 protein. Seen here are hundreds of thousands of distinct CDR3 sequences, roughly 18% observed once, and the top ten hold roughly a sixth. Sequenced sample: blood. These receptors were obtained from a woman younger than 30 with Graves' ophthalmopathy.

The chain joins TRBV7-3 to TRBJ2-7, with a tentative D call TRBD2 (5 bases). The germline gives CDR1 SGHTA, CDR2 FQGTGA. Trimming stripped 2 bases from V and 2 bases from J, with 16 bases between. This CDR3 is 16 amino acids long. CDR3 nucleotide sequence: TGTGCCAGCAGCTTAGTTTGGCGGGTCGATACCTACGAGCAGTACTTC. This gives the protein CASSLVWRVDTYEQYF.

This clonotype was found a few times. This sequence joins TRBV7-6 and TRBJ2-7; TRBD1 aligns across 7 bases. Germline CDR1 SGHVS, CDR2 FNYEAQ. V lost 5 bases and J lost 0; bases outside the gene matches: 10. The CDR3 spans 16 residues. CDR3 region: CASSIKTGQSSYEQYF. In DNA form, the CDR3 reads TGTGCCAGCAGCATTAAGACAGGGCAGAGCTCCTACGAGCAGTACTTC.

This clonotype has just a few counts. V usage is TRBV15 and J usage is TRBJ1-1; D gene uncertain. CDR3 length equals 17 residues. V dropped 0 bases and J dropped 4 bases, with 18 bases sitting between them. Germline assignment: CDR1 LNHNV and CDR2 YYDKDF (reference sequence). As DNA, the CDR3 is TGTGCCACCAGCAGAGATCGGTGGGCAGCCGGAGCCACTGAAGCTTTCTTT. Encoded protein: CATSRDRWAAGATEAFF. Using reference TRBV15 and TRBJ1-1 for the parts outside the CDR3, the full variable domain is DAMVIQNPRYQVTQFGKPVTLSCSQTLNHNVMYWYQQKSSQAPKLLFHYYDKDFNNEADTPDNFQSRRPNTSFCFLDIRSPGLGDTAMYLCATSRDRWAAGATEAFFGQGTRLTVV.

Many counts were recorded for this clonotype. CDR3 region: CASSVRENEAFF. Written as DNA, the CDR3 is TGTGCCAGCAGTGTGAGGGAGAATGAAGCTTTCTTT. This chain uses TRBV2 with TRBJ1-1; D remains ambiguous. V was cut by 4 bases and J by 7 bases, with 10 bases left in between. The CDR3 runs 12 residues. The V gene's germline CDR1 is SNHLY and CDR2 FYNNEI.

At least ten counts were recorded for this clonotype. The rearrangement joins TRBV9 to TRBJ2-7, with D tentatively TRBD2 (5 bases). V was clipped by 3 bases and J by 4 bases, with 14 bases between them. Germline V gene lookup returns CDR1 SGDLS and CDR2 YYNGEE. The length of the CDR3 is 14 residues. CDR3 coding DNA: TGTGCCAGCAGCGGTTATGGAGGCGGGTACGAGCAGTACTTC. Protein product: CASSGYGGGYEQYF. Full variable domain (remainder filled in from reference TRBV9 and TRBJ2-7): DSGVTQTPKHLITATGQRVTLRCSPRSGDLSVYWYQQSLDQGLQFLIQYYNGEERAKGNILERFSAQQFPDLHSELNLSSLELGDSALYFCASSGYGGGYEQYFGPGTRLTVT.

This clonotype was detected only a few times. This chain uses TRBV6-2 or TRBV6-3 with TRBJ2-5, with D maybe TRBD2 (6 bases). V was pared by 9 bases and J by 1 base, with 15 bases between. This CDR3 is built from 14 residues. The germline V gene has CDR1 MNHEY and CDR2 SVGEGT. The CDR3 sequence is CASCAGLIQETQYF. In DNA, the CDR3 is TGTGCCAGTTGCGCGGGACTCATCCAAGAGACCCAGTACTTC.

This clonotype was counted only a few times. This chain links TRBV4-1 with TRBJ2-7, with 9 bases identical to TRBD2. Germline trimming cut 3 bases from V and 7 bases from J; bases unmatched to any gene: 13. This CDR3 is built from 16 residues. CDR1 is MGHRA, CDR2 YSYEKL, per germline. The CDR3 region is CASSHQFSGSVGEQYF. The DNA for the CDR3 is TGCGCCAGCAGCCATCAATTTAGCGGGAGCGTGGGGGAGCAGTACTTC.

The chain uses TRBV3-1 and TRBJ2-3, with D unresolved. In germline, CDR1 is LGHDT, CDR2 YNNKEL (reference sequence). This CDR3 is built from 15 residues. V was clipped by 6 bases and J by 0 bases, with 13 bases between them. The CDR3 DNA follows: TGTGCCAGCAGTCCCCGGACGGTTAGCACAGATACGCAGTATTTT. Translated: CASSPRTVSTDTQYF.

This clonotype was counted only a few times. This rearrangement joins TRBV10-2 to TRBJ2-3, with 7 bases matching TRBD2. Unmatched junction bases numbered 6, after V lost 7 bases and J lost 2 bases. The CDR3 contains 14 residues. Germline CDR1 is WSHSY and CDR2 is SAAADI. The CDR3 reads CASTNSGSTDTQYF. CDR3 nucleotides: TGCGCCAGCACTAATAGCGGGTCCACAGATACGCAGTATTTT.

This clonotype was seen a few times. This chain connects TRBV28 to TRBJ1-4, with 12 bases aligning to TRBD1. CDR1 and CDR2 (germline): MDHEN, SYDVKM. This CDR3 is built from 15 residues. V lost 5 bases to trimming and J lost 8 bases; unmatched junction nucleotides: 6. CDR3 residues: CASSRGGTGGEKLFF. DNA of the CDR3: TGTGCCAGCAGTCGTGGGGGGACAGGGGGCGAAAAACTGTTTTTT.

This clonotype was seen ten or more times. This sequence joins TRBV7-2 and TRBJ2-1, with 8 bases aligning to TRBD1. CDR1 SGHTA and CDR2 FQGNSA come from the germline V gene. CDR3 length: 13 amino acids. Trimming at V came to 5 bases and at J to 7 bases, leaving 4 bases not matched to a gene. The CDR3 DNA reads TGTGCCAGCAGCCCGGGACAGGTTAATGAGCAGTTCTTC. Amino acid sequence: CASSPGQVNEQFF.

This clonotype was detected many times. The rearrangement joins TRBV7-9 to TRBJ2-1; no clear D gene. The CDR3 totals 15 residues. The V and J ends lost 3 bases and 0 bases respectively, with 9 bases between them. From germline, CDR1 is SEHNR and CDR2 FQNEAQ (reference sequence). In nucleotides, the CDR3 is TGTGCCAGCAGCTTCGCGGAGAGCTCCTACAATGAGCAGTTCTTC. This gives the protein CASSFAESSYNEQFF.

This clonotype was observed a single time. The J gene is TRBJ2-7, the V gene TRBV11-3, with D possibly being TRBD2 (6 bases). This CDR3 spans 15 amino acids. The V end was cut by 5 bases, the J end by 0 bases, with 14 bases between. The germline V gene has CDR1 SGHNT and CDR2 YENEEA. The CDR3 DNA reads TGTGCCAGCAGCCCGCTCAAGGACTACTCCTACGAGCAGTACTTC. It is translated as CASSPLKDYSYEQYF.

The chain combines TRBV29-1 with TRBJ1-2; 9 positions agree with TRBD1. The junction had 8 bases not matched to a gene; V was cut back by 4 bases and J by 8 bases. There are 13 residues in the CDR3. Germline V gene lookup returns CDR1 SQVTM and CDR2 ANQGSEA. In DNA, the CDR3 is TGCAGCGTTGGGACAGGGGACCTAGAAGGCTACACCTTC. Protein product: CSVGTGDLEGYTF.

This clonotype is a singleton in its sample. The V gene is TRBV6-2 or TRBV6-3, the J gene TRBJ1-6; 9 nucleotides line up with TRBD1. CDR3 length: 14 amino acids. The J segment lost 9 bases and the V segment lost 4 bases, leaving 4 bases of the junction unmatched. Germline values: CDR1 MNHEY, CDR2 SVGEGT. Written as DNA, the CDR3 is TGTGCCAGCAGTTCGGACAGGGGCCTTTCACCCCTCCACTTT. It translates to CASSSDRGLSPLHF.

This chain uses TRBV10-2 with TRBJ2-5, with D unresolved. This CDR3 is 14 amino acids long. Trimming took off 3 bases at V and 4 bases at J, with 12 bases between the two ends. Germline V lookup: CDR1 WSHSY, CDR2 SAAADI. The CDR3 DNA sequence: TGCGCCAGCAGTGAAGTAGGAAAGCGAGAGACCCAGTACTTC. It codes for CASSEVGKRETQYF.

This clonotype was observed a few times. The chain uses TRBV6-1 and TRBJ1-1; 9 positions match TRBD1. This CDR3 is built from 15 residues. The germline CDR1 and CDR2 sequences are MNHNS and SASEGT. With 5 bases clipped from V and 2 bases from J, the junction kept 6 bases outside the gene matches. CDR3 nucleotides: TGTGCCAGCAGTACCCGGGACAGGGAAAACACTGAAGCTTTCTTT. The encoded protein is CASSTRDRENTEAFF.

The chain couples TRBV28 to TRBJ2-5; D is undetermined. The V end was cut by 2 bases, the J end by 7 bases, with 14 bases between. Germline V gives CDR1 MDHEN, CDR2 SYDVKM. The CDR3 has 14 residues. The CDR3 nucleotides read TGTGCCAGCAGTTTACCCCCCCCCGCGCGGACCCAGTACTTC. Translating it yields CASSLPPPARTQYF.

This clonotype was counted many times. The chain joins TRBV30 to TRBJ1-1, with 7 nucleotides matching TRBD1. Unmatched junction bases numbered 9, after V lost 6 bases and J lost 11 bases. The CDR3 runs 11 residues. Germline V gene sequence: CDR1 GTSNPN, CDR2 SVGIG (reference sequence). This chain's CDR3 is CACQTGIEAFF. CDR3 nucleotide sequence: TGTGCCTGTCAGACAGGGATCGAGGCTTTCTTT.

This clonotype came up many times. The chain links TRBV5-4 to TRBJ1-1; 7 bases agree with TRBD1. The CDR3 sequence is 16 residues long. Per the germline V gene, CDR1 is SGHNT and CDR2 is YYREEE (reference sequence). The junction had 9 bases not matched to a gene; V was cut back by 4 bases and J by 0 bases. The CDR3 is CASSPTRGWVNTEAFF. In DNA, the CDR3 is TGTGCCAGCAGCCCCACCAGGGGGTGGGTGAACACTGAAGCTTTCTTT.

This clonotype was recorded a few times. The chain carries TRBV9 and TRBJ2-2; D is possibly TRBD1 (7 bases). The germline V gene encodes CDR1 SGDLS and CDR2 YYNGEE. The CDR3 has 16 amino acids. The V end was cut by 0 bases, the J end by 5 bases, with 14 bases between. CDR3 in amino acids: CASSVAGGGETGELFF. CDR3 DNA: TGTGCCAGCAGCGTAGCAGGAGGGGGCGAGACCGGGGAGCTGTTTTTT.

The table lists this clonotype with many counts. This rearrangement joins TRBV3-1 to TRBJ2-3; 11 bases agree with TRBD2. V trimming: 4 bases; J trimming: 3 bases; junction bases outside the gene matches: 0. The CDR3 spans 14 residues. CDR1 and CDR2 from the germline V gene are LGHDT and YNNKEL (reference sequence). In DNA form, the CDR3 reads TGTGCCAGCAGCCGGACTAGCGGGACAGATACGCAGTATTTT. It translates to CASSRTSGTDTQYF.

This clonotype was found many times. The chain couples TRBV12-3 or TRBV12-4 to TRBJ2-1, with TRBD2 matching 8 bases. The length of the CDR3 is 15 residues. Germline trimming cut 3 bases from V and 3 bases from J; bases unmatched to any gene: 4. The CDR3 loop is CASSFPAGVYNEQFF. The DNA of the CDR3 is TGTGCCAGCAGTTTTCCAGCGGGGGTCTACAATGAGCAGTTCTTC.

The V gene is TRBV19, the J gene TRBJ1-1; TRBD1 is a possible D gene (6 bases). This CDR3 is 14 amino acids long. With 1 base removed from V and 0 bases from J, the gap between germline ends came to 6 bases. Germline CDR1 reads LNHDA; CDR2 reads SQIVND (reference sequence). The CDR3 DNA is TGTGCCAGTAGTATAGGACAGGTGAACACTGAAGCTTTCTTT. Protein sequence: CASSIGQVNTEAFF.

This clonotype turned up a few times. This chain connects TRBV4-3 to TRBJ2-7; D ambiguous. The V gene's germline CDR1 is LGHNA and CDR2 YSLEER. The CDR3 is 14 residues long. Trimming stripped 4 bases from V and 4 bases from J, with 14 bases between. DNA for the CDR3: TGCGCCAGCAGCCTCAGCACGACTGAATACGAGCAGTACTTC. Translated, it gives CASSLSTTEYEQYF.

This clonotype was counted at least ten times. This chain joins TRBV6-5 and TRBJ2-7; tentatively, D is TRBD2 (6 bases). The germline V and J ends were trimmed by 1 base and 2 bases, with 12 bases remaining between them. The CDR3 totals 15 residues. Looked up from germline, CDR1 is MNHEY and CDR2 is SVGAGI. The CDR3 reads CASSYFSGNTYEQYF. As DNA, the CDR3 is TGTGCCAGCAGTTACTTTAGCGGAAACACCTACGAGCAGTACTTC.

This clonotype occurred a few times. The V gene is TRBV20-1, the J gene TRBJ2-7; possibly TRBD1 for D (7 bases). Germline V gives CDR1 DFQATT, CDR2 SNEGSKA (reference sequence). The CDR3 loop spans 14 amino acids. Trimming took off 0 bases at V and 4 bases at J, with 13 bases between the two ends. Here the CDR3 DNA reads TGCAGTGCTAGAGAGGCGGGACAGTTTTACGAGCAGTACTTC. Translated: CSAREAGQFYEQYF.

This clonotype was seen ten or more times. This sequence joins TRBV12-3 or TRBV12-4 and TRBJ2-4, with D perhaps TRBD2 (6 bases). V lost 1 base, J lost 1 base, and 11 bases lay in between. The length of the CDR3 is 16 residues. CDR3 nucleotides: TGTGCCAGCAGTTTAGGGGCGGGAACGGCCAAAAACATTCAGTACTTC. It encodes CASSLGAGTAKNIQYF.

The CDR3 reads CASIFRDRVEETQYF. The DNA of the CDR3 is TGTGCCAGCATCTTCCGGGACAGGGTAGAAGAGACCCAGTACTTC. V and J are TRBV28 and TRBJ2-5; TRBD1 matches 9 bases. CDR1 and CDR2 (germline): MDHEN, SYDVKM. The CDR3 is 15 amino acids. After removal of 7 bases from V and 3 bases from J, the junction contained 9 bases not matched to a gene.

This clonotype has just a few counts. The chain carries TRBV30 and TRBJ1-3; tentative D call: TRBD1 (6 bases). Trimming left V 2 bases short and J 3 bases short, with 11 bases between. Germline V lookup: CDR1 GTSNPN, CDR2 SVGIG (reference sequence). This CDR3 comprises 14 residues. The DNA of the CDR3 is TGTGCCTGGAGTCCGGGGGCGGATGGAAACACCATATATTTT. It encodes CAWSPGADGNTIYF.

The gene calls are TRBV29-1 and TRBJ2-2, with D possibly matching TRBD2 (6 bases). CDR1 is SQVTM and CDR2 is ANQGSEA in the germline V gene. The CDR3 extends over 14 amino acids. Trimming stripped 6 bases from V and 2 bases from J, with 13 bases between. The CDR3 coding sequence is TGCAGCGTCGGCGGGGCGTTAAACACCGGGGAGCTGTTTTTT. This translates into CSVGGALNTGELFF.